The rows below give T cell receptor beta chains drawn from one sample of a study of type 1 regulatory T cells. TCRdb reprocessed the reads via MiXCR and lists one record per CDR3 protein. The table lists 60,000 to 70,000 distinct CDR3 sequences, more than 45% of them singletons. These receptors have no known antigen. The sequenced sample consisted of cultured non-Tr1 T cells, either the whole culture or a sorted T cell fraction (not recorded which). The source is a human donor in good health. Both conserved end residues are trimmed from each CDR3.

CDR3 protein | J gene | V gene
ASKVQTGGDEQF | TRBJ2-1 | TRBV2
ASSLGDRGAGSPLH | TRBJ1-6 | TRBV5-1
ASSHSRGNTEAF | TRBJ1-1 | TRBV3-1
ASSQDLTWSGELF | TRBJ2-2 | TRBV4-2
ASSRTSGGAGTTYEQY | TRBJ2-7 | TRBV7-2
ASSQDMAGRYGYT | TRBJ1-2 | TRBV14
ASRAPGSTGELF | TRBJ2-2 | TRBV12-3/TRBV12-4
ASSLLGNSPLH | TRBJ1-6 | TRBV7-6
ASSVDRESYEQY | TRBJ2-7 | TRBV2
ASSEVINGGYT | TRBJ1-2 | TRBV2
ASSLEVGGEAF | TRBJ1-1 | TRBV11-2
ASSPSQGGQDSPLH | TRBJ1-6 | TRBV18
SARVGQGFYGYT | TRBJ1-2 | TRBV20-1
ASSQGTTRRELF | TRBJ2-2 | TRBV4-3
ASSLGGVDEQF | TRBJ2-1 | TRBV11-2
ASNYRAAKNIQY | TRBJ2-4 | TRBV5-6
ASSLDGGVGEQY | TRBJ2-7 | TRBV7-2
ASTGTENSPLH | TRBJ1-6 | TRBV12-3/TRBV12-4
SAVPTRNYGYT | TRBJ1-2 | TRBV20-1
ASSLGVGGAWNEQF | TRBJ2-1 | TRBV5-1
ASSPESDYEQY | TRBJ2-7 | TRBV9
ASSLGSSFRETQY | TRBJ2-5 | TRBV7-2
ASTRAAAEAF | TRBJ1-1 | TRBV6-2/TRBV6-3
ASSSRGYDPQH | TRBJ1-5 | TRBV19
ASSPGPGQGFGTTNEKLF | TRBJ1-4 | TRBV7-9
AIREGGGTGELF | TRBJ2-2 | TRBV10-3
ASSQDLGQGVNSPLH | TRBJ1-6 | TRBV3-1
ASSLSQLGQQY | TRBJ2-7 | TRBV11-2
ASRKGGPYNEQF | TRBJ2-1 | TRBV3-1